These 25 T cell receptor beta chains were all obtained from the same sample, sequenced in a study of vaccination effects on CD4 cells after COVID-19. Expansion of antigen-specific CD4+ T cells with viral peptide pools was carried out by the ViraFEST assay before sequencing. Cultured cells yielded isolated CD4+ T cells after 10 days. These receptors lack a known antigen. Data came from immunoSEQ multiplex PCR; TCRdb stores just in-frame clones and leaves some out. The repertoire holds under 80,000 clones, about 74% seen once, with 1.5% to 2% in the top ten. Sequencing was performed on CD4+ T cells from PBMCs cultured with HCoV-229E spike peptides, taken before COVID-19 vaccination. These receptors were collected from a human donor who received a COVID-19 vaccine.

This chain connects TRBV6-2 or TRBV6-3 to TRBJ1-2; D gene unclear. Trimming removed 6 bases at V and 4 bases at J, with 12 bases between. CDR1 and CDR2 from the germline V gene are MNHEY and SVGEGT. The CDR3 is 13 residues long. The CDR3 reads CASSPRRFYGYTF. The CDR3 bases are TGTGCCAGCAGCCCTAGGCGGTTCTATGGCTACACCTTC.

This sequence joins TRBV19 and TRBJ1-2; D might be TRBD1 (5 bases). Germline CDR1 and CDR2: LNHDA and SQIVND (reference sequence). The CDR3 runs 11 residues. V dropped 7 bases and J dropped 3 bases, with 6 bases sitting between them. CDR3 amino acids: CASTGHYGYTF. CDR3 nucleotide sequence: TGTGCCAGTACAGGGCACTATGGCTACACCTTC.

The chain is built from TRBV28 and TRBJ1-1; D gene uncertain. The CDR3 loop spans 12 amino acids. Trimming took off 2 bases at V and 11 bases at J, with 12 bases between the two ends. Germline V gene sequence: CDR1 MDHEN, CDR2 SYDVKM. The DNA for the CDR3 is TGTGCCAGCAGTTTACGACCCGTGGGGGCTTTCTTT. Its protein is CASSLRPVGAFF.

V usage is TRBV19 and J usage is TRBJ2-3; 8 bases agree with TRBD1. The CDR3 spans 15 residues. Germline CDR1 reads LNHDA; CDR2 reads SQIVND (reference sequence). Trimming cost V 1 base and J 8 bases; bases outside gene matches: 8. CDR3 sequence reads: CASSIGAYRGTTQYF. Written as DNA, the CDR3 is TGTGCCAGTAGTATAGGGGCATACAGGGGGACTACGCAGTATTTT.

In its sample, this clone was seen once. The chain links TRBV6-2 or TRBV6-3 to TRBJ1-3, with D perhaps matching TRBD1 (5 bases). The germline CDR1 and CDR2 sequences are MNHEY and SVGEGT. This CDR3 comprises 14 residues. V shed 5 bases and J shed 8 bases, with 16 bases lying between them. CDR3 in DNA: TGTGCCAGCAGTCCCGCGAGGAGGGGAGACACCATATATTTT. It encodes CASSPARRGDTIYF.

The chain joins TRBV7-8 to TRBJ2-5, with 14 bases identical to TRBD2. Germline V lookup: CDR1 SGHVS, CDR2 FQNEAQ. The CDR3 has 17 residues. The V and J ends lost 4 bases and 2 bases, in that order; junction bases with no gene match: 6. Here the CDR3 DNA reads TGTGCCAGCAGCTCCCAGCGGACTAGCGGGGGGCAAGAGACCCAGTACTTC. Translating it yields CASSSQRTSGGQETQYF.

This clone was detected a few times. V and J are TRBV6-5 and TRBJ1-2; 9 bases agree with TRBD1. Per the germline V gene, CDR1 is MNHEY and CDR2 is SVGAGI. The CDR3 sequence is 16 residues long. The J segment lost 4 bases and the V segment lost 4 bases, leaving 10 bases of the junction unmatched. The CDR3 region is CASSSPGQGHIYGYTF. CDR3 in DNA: TGTGCCAGCAGTTCCCCAGGACAGGGGCACATCTATGGCTACACCTTC.

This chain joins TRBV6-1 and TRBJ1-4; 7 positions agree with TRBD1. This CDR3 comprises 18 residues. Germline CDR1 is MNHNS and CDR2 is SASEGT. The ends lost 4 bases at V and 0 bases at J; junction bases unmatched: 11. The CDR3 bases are TGTGCCAGCAGTGTCCCGACAGGGCCCCTTGCAACTAATGAAAAACTGTTTTTT. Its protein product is CASSVPTGPLATNEKLFF.

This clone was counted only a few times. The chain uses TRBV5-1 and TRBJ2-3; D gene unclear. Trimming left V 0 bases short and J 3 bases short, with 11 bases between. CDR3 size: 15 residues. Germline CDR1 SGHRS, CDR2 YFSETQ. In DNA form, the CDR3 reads TGCGCCAGCAGCTTGGAGGTGGCTGGTACAGATACGCAGTATTTT. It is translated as CASSLEVAGTDTQYF.

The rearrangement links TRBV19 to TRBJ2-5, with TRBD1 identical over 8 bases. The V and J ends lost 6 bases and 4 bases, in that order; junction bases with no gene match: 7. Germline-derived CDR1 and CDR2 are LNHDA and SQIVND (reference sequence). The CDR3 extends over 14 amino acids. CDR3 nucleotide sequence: TGTGCCAGTAGCTCGTCAGGGGGCATAGAGACCCAGTACTTC. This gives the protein CASSSSGGIETQYF.

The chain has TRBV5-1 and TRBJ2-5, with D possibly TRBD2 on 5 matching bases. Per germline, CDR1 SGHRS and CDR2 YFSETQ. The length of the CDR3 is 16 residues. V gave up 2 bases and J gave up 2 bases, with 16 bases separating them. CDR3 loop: CASSFLAGRSQETQYF. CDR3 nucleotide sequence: TGCGCCAGCAGCTTCCTAGCCGGTAGATCTCAAGAGACCCAGTACTTC.

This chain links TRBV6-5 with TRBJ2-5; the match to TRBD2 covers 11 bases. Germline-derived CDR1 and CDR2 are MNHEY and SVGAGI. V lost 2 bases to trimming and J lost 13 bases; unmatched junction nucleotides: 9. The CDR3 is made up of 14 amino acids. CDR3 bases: TGTGCCAGCAGTTACGATTCTAGCGGGGGGCTTCTGTACTTC. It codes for CASSYDSSGGLLYF.

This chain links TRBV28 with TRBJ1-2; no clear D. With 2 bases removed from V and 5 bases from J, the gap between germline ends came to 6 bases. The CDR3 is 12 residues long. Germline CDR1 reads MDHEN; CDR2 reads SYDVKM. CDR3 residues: CASSLMGYGYTF. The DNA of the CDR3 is TGTGCCAGCAGTTTAATGGGGTATGGCTACACCTTC.

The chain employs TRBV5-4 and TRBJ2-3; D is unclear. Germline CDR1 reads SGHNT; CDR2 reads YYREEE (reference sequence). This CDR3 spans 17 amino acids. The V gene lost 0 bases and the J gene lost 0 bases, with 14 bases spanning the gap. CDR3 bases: TGTGCCAGCAGCTTGGTCGGTCGCAGCGCGAGCACAGATACGCAGTATTTT. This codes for CASSLVGRSASTDTQYF. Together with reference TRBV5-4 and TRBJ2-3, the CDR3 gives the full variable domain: ETGVTQSPTHLIKTRGQQVTLRCSSQSGHNTVSWYQQALGQGPQFIFQYYREEENGRGNFPPRFSGLQFPNYSSELNVNALELDDSALYLCASSLVGRSASTDTQYFGPGTRLTVL.

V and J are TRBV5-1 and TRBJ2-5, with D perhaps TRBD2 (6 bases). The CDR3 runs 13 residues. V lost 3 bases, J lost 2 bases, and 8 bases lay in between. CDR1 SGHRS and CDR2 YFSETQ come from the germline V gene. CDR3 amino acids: CASSYGGQETQYF. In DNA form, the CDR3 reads TGCGCCAGCAGCTACGGGGGTCAAGAGACCCAGTACTTC. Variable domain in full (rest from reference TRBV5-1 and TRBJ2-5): KAGVTQTPRYLIKTRGQQVTLSCSPISGHRSVSWYQQTPGQGLQFLFEYFSETQRNKGNFPGRFSGRQFSNSRSEMNVSTLELGDSALYLCASSYGGQETQYFGPGTRLLVL.

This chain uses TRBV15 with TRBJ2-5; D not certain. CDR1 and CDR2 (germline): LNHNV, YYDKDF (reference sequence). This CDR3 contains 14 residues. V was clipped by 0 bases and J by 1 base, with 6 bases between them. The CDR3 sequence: CATSRDMSQETQYF. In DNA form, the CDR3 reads TGTGCCACCAGCAGAGATATGAGCCAAGAGACCCAGTACTTC.

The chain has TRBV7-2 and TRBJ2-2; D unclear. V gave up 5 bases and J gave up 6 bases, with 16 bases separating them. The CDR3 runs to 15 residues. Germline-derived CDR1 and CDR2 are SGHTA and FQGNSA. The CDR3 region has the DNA TGTGCCAGCAGCCTACTCGAGCAAGGTGCCGGGGAGCTGTTTTTT. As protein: CASSLLEQGAGELFF.

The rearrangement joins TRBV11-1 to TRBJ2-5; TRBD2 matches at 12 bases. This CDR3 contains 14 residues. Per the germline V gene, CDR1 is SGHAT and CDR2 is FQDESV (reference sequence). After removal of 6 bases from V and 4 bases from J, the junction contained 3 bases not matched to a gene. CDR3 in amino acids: CASRTLAGGETQYF. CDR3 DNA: TGTGCCAGCAGAACACTAGCGGGGGGAGAGACCCAGTACTTC. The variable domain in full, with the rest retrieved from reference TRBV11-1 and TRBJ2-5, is EAEVAQSPRYKITEKSQAVAFWCDPISGHATLYWYRQILGQGPELLVQFQDESVVDDSQLPKDRFSAERLKGVDSTLKIQPAELGDSAMYLCASRTLAGGETQYFGPGTRLLVL.

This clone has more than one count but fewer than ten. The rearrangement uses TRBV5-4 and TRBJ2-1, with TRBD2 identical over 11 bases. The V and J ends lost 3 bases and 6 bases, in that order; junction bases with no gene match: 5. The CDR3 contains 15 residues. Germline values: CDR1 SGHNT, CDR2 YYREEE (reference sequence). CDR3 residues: CASSWIAGGSNEQFF. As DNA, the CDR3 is TGTGCCAGCAGCTGGATAGCGGGGGGGTCCAATGAGCAGTTCTTC.

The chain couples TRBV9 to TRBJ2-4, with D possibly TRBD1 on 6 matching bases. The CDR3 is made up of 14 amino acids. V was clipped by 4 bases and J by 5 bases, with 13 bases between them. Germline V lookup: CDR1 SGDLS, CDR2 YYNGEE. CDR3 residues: CASSPRTEENIQYF. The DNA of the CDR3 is TGTGCCAGCAGCCCCAGGACAGAAGAAAACATTCAGTACTTC.

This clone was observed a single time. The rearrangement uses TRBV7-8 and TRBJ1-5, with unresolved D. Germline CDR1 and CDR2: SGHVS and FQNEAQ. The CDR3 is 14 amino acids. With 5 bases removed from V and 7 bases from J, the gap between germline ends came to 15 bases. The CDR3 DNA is TGTGCCAGCAGCGGAGGCAGCGGAGGCCAGCCCCAGCATTTT. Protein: CASSGGSGGQPQHF.

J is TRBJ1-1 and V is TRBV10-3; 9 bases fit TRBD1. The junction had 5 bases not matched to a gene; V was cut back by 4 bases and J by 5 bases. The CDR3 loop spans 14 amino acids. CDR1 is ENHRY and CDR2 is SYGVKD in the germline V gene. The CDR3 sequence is CAISATGGRTEAFF. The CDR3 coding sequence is TGTGCCATCAGTGCCACAGGGGGCCGGACTGAAGCTTTCTTT.

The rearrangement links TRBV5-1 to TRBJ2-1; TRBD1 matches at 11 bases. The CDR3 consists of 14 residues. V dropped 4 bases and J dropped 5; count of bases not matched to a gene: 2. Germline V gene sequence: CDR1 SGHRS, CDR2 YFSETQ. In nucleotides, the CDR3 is TGCGCCAGCAGCCCGGGACAGGGGGACAATGAGCAGTTCTTC. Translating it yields CASSPGQGDNEQFF.

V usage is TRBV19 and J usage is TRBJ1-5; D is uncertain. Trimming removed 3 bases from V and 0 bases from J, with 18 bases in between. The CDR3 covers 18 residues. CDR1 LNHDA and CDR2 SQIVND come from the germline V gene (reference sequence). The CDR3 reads CASSISYGVLYSNQPQHF. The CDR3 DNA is TGTGCCAGTAGTATTAGCTATGGGGTCCTATATAGCAATCAGCCCCAGCATTTT.

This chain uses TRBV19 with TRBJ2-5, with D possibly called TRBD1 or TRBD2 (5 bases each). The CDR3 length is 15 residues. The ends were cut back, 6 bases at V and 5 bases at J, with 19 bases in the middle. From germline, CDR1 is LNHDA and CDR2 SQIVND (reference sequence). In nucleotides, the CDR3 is TGTGCCAGTAGACCCAGAGGAGGCAGGGAGGAGACCCAGTACTTC. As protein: CASRPRGGREETQYF.